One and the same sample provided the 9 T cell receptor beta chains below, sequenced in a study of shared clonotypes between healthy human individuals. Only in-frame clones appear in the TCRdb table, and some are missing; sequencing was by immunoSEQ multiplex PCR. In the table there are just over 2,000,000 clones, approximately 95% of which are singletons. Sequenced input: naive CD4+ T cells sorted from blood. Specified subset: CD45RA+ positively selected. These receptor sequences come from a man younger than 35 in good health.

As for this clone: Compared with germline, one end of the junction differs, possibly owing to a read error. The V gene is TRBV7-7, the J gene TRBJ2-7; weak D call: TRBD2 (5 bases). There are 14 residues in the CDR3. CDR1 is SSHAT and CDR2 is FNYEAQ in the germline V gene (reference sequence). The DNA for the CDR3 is TGTGCTAGCAGCGCGGGCCTCTTCGACTACGAGCAGTACTTC. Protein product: CASSAGLFDYEQYF.

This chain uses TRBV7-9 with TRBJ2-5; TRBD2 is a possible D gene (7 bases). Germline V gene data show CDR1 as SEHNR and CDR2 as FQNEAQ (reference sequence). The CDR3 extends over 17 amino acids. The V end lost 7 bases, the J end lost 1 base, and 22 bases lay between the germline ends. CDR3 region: CASTPRGIGGLQETQYF. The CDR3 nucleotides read TGTGCCAGCACCCCCCGTGGAATCGGGGGGCTCCAAGAGACCCAGTACTTC.

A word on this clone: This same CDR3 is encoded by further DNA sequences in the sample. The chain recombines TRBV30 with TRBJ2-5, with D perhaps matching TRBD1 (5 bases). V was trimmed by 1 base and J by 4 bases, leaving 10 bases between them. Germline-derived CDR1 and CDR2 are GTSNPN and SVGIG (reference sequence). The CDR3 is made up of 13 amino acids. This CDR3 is CAWSARVGETQYF. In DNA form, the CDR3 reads TGTGCCTGGAGTGCCAGGGTCGGAGAGACCCAGTACTTC.

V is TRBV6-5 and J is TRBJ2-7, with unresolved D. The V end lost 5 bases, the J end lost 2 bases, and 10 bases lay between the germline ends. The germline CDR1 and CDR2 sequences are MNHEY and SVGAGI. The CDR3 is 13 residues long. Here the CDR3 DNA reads TGTGCCAGCAGTCGTGGTAACACCTACGAGCAGTACTTC. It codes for CASSRGNTYEQYF.

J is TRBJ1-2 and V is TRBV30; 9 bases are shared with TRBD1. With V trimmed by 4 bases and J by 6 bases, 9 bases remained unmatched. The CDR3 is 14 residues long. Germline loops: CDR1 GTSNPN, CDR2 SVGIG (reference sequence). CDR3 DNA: TGTGCCTGGACCGGGACAGGGAAAGGGGATGGCTACACCTTC. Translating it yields CAWTGTGKGDGYTF.

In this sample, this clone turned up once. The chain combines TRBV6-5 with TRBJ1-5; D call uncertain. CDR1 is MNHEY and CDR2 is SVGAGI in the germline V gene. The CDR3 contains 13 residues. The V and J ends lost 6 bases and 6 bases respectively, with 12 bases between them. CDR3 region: CASRKDGSQPQHF. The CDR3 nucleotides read TGTGCCAGCAGGAAGGACGGGTCTCAGCCCCAGCATTTT.

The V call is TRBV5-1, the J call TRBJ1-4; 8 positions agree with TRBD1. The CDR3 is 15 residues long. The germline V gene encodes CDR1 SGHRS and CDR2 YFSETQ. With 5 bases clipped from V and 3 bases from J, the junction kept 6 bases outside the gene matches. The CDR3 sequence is CASRDGQGSNEKLFF. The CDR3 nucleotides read TGCGCCAGCAGGGACGGACAGGGTTCTAATGAAAAACTGTTTTTT.

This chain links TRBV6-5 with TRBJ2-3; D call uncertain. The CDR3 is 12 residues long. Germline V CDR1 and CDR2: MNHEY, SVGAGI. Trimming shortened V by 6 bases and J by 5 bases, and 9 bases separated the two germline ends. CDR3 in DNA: TGTGCCAGCAGGTTCATGCTAGATACGCAGTATTTT. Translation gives CASRFMLDTQYF.

The CDR3 DNA sequence: TGTGCCATCAGTAGAGGCGGCTTGGACAGGGTAAGAGGCACTGAAGCTTTCTTT. Its translation: CAISRGGLDRVRGTEAFF. V usage is TRBV10-3 and J usage is TRBJ1-1; 8 bases are a match to TRBD1. The CDR3 sequence is 18 residues long. The ends lost 5 bases at V and 4 bases at J; junction bases unmatched: 18. Germline CDR1 is ENHRY and CDR2 is SYGVKD.